A single TCR beta chain is shown here with its context. The data belong to a study of T cell changes during pregnancy in multiple sclerosis. Using immunoSEQ multiplex PCR, the repertoire was profiled, and TCRdb retains in-frame clones only, with some absent. The table includes more than 25,000 clones, 90% to 95% detected once. V dropped 5 bases and J dropped 5; count of bases not matched to a gene: 14. Per germline, CDR1 SGHTA and CDR2 FQGNSA. This CDR3 comprises 16 residues. The sequences come from peripheral blood, collected in the first trimester of pregnancy. The TCR comes from a female donor in good health, enrolled as a control in a pregnancy study. V is TRBV7-2 and J is TRBJ1-1; 7 bases are a match to TRBD1. Written as DNA, the CDR3 is TGTGCCAGCAGCCCCCGGACAGGAAGAGGGCCAACTGAAGCTTTCTTT. Its translation: CASSPRTGRGPTEAFF.